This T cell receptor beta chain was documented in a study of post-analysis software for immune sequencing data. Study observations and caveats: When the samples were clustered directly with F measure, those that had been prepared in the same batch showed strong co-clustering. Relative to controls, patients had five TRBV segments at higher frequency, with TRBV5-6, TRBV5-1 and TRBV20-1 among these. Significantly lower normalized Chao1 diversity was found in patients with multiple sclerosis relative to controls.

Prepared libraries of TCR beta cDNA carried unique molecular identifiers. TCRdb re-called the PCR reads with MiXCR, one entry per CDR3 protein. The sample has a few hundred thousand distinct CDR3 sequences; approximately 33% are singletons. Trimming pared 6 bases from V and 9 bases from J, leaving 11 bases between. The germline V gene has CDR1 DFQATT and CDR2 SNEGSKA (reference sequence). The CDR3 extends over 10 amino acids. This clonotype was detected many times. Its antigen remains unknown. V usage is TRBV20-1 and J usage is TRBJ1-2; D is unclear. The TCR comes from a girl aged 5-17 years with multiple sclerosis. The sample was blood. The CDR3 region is CSAVGGRYTF. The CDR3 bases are TGCAGTGCGGTTGGTGGCCGCTACACCTTC.